This is a list of T cell receptor beta chains from one sample in a study of graft-versus-host responses after intestinal transplantation. These receptors' targets are unknown. The data were produced by immunoSEQ multiplex PCR, yet TCRdb's version contains in-frame clones alone and is incomplete. The sample carries fewer than 150,000 clones, around 90% recorded once. This sample comprised unstimulated CD4+ T cells sorted from spleen or lymph node cells, obtained before intestinal transplant. The receptors originated from a human donor who received an intestinal transplant. Each CDR3 is given with its conserved first and last residue. D genes are given only for firm matches. Not all rows give a size; the values are once, few, many and, for expanded clones, a class.

CDR3nt: TGTGCCAGCAGCTTAAGGGGGATTAATGAAAAACTGTTTTTT
CDR3aa: CASSLRGINEKLFF
d_gene: .
v_gene: TRBV7-6
j_gene: TRBJ1-4
abundance: .

CDR3nt: TGTGCCAGCAGCGTAGGGTACGGCACTGGAGGCTACACCTTC
CDR3aa: CASSVGYGTGGYTF
d_gene: .
v_gene: TRBV9
j_gene: TRBJ1-2
abundance: .

CDR3nt: TGTGCCAGCAGCCCAAGGACAGGGGACCTCACCGGGGAGCTGTTTTTT
CDR3aa: CASSPRTGDLTGELFF
d_gene: TRBD1
v_gene: TRBV9
j_gene: TRBJ2-2
abundance: .

CDR3nt: TGTGCCAGCAGCCCAACAGGGGCCGAGCAGTACTTC
CDR3aa: CASSPTGAEQYF
d_gene: TRBD1
v_gene: TRBV11-3
j_gene: TRBJ2-7
abundance: .

CDR3nt: TGTGCCAGCAGTTTGGTTGGGACTAGGACCTACAATGAGCAGTTCTTC
CDR3aa: CASSLVGTRTYNEQFF
d_gene: TRBD2
v_gene: TRBV27
j_gene: TRBJ2-1
abundance: .

CDR3nt: TGTGCCAGCAGCACTGGCCCTCTACATAAAAACATTCAGTACTTC
CDR3aa: CASSTGPLHKNIQYF
d_gene: .
v_gene: TRBV5-6
j_gene: TRBJ2-4
abundance: .

CDR3nt: TGTGCCAGCAGTGGGCAGTATAGCAATCAGCCCCAGCATTTT
CDR3aa: CASSGQYSNQPQHF
d_gene: .
v_gene: TRBV2
j_gene: TRBJ1-5
abundance: .

CDR3nt: TGCGCCAGCAGCTCCTCTCAATCCGCAACTAATGAAAAACTGTTTTTT
CDR3aa: CASSSSQSATNEKLFF
d_gene: .
v_gene: TRBV4-1
j_gene: TRBJ1-4
abundance: .

CDR3nt: TGTGCCAGCAGGGGGCAGGGGGCGAGTTCAGGAAACGAGCAGTACTTC
CDR3aa: CASRGQGASSGNEQYF
d_gene: TRBD1
v_gene: TRBV2
j_gene: TRBJ2-7
abundance: .

CDR3nt: TGTGCCAGCAGCCGAAACCGGCAGGGCCACAATGAGCAGTTCTTC
CDR3aa: CASSRNRQGHNEQFF
d_gene: .
v_gene: TRBV11-2
j_gene: TRBJ2-1
abundance: .

CDR3nt: TGTGCCAGCAGCCAAAAGCCAGCGGGGGGGCACGGCAGAGCCTACGAGCAGTACTTC
CDR3aa: CASSQKPAGGHGRAYEQYF
d_gene: TRBD2
v_gene: TRBV27
j_gene: TRBJ2-7
abundance: .

CDR3nt: TGTGCCAGCTCCGGGCCGGCGGGTGCAACTAATGAAAAACTGTTTTTT
CDR3aa: CASSGPAGATNEKLFF
d_gene: .
v_gene: TRBV18
j_gene: TRBJ1-4
abundance: once

CDR3nt: TGTGCCAGCAGTCGGGGAAATAGCAATCAGCCCCAGCATTTT
CDR3aa: CASSRGNSNQPQHF
d_gene: .
v_gene: TRBV27
j_gene: TRBJ1-5
abundance: .

CDR3nt: TGCGCCAGCAGCTTGGCCCATGGACCTAACGAAGCTTTCTTT
CDR3aa: CASSLAHGPNEAFF
d_gene: .
v_gene: TRBV5-1
j_gene: TRBJ1-1
abundance: .

CDR3nt: TGCGCCAGCAGCAGAGGGGACAGGGGTGTAGATGAGCAGTTCTTC
CDR3aa: CASSRGDRGVDEQFF
d_gene: TRBD1
v_gene: TRBV5-1
j_gene: TRBJ2-1
abundance: .

CDR3nt: TGTGCCAGTAGCCATGGGACAGGGGGTCTACCCCAGCATTTT
CDR3aa: CASSHGTGGLPQHF
d_gene: TRBD1
v_gene: TRBV19
j_gene: TRBJ1-5
abundance: .

CDR3nt: TGTGCCAGCAGCTTTGACCTTAAGGAATCACCCCTCCACTTT
CDR3aa: CASSFDLKESPLHF
d_gene: .
v_gene: TRBV7-9
j_gene: TRBJ1-6
abundance: .

CDR3nt: TGTGCCAGCAGCTTAGTACAGGGCTCACCCCTCCACTTT
CDR3aa: CASSLVQGSPLHF
d_gene: .
v_gene: TRBV7-9
j_gene: TRBJ1-6
abundance: .

CDR3nt: TGTGCCAGCAGCTTGTTTCCAGATACGCAGTATTTT
CDR3aa: CASSLFPDTQYF
d_gene: .
v_gene: TRBV5-6
j_gene: TRBJ2-3
abundance: once

CDR3nt: TGTGCCAGCAGCCAATGGGAGGTTGGGGATTCACCCCTCCACTTT
CDR3aa: CASSQWEVGDSPLHF
d_gene: .
v_gene: TRBV11-3
j_gene: TRBJ1-6
abundance: .

CDR3nt: TGTGCCAGCTCACCCGGCACAGATACGCAGTATTTT
CDR3aa: CASSPGTDTQYF
d_gene: .
v_gene: TRBV18
j_gene: TRBJ2-3
abundance: .

CDR3nt: TGCGCCAGCAGCATGGATCTGGAGGACCGGGCCCGAAAGAACACTGAAGCTTTCTTT
CDR3aa: CASSMDLEDRARKNTEAFF
d_gene: .
v_gene: TRBV5-1
j_gene: TRBJ1-1
abundance: .

CDR3nt: TGTGCCAGCAGGGGGAATGACAGGGCGAACACTGAAGCTTTCTTT
CDR3aa: CASRGNDRANTEAFF
d_gene: TRBD1
v_gene: TRBV27
j_gene: TRBJ1-1
abundance: .

CDR3nt: TGTGCCAGCAGCCCTAGGGGGTGGGGGGCAGAAAATTCACCCCTCCACTTT
CDR3aa: CASSPRGWGAENSPLHF
d_gene: .
v_gene: TRBV7-8
j_gene: TRBJ1-6
abundance: .

CDR3nt: TGTGCCAGCAGTGAATTCCCGGGGGGCGCGATCTATGGCTACACCTTC
CDR3aa: CASSEFPGGAIYGYTF
d_gene: .
v_gene: TRBV2
j_gene: TRBJ1-2
abundance: .

CDR3nt: TGTGCCAGCAGTGCTAAACGAAACCCGGGACAGGGCCCTCGAGAGCAGTACTTC
CDR3aa: CASSAKRNPGQGPREQYF
d_gene: TRBD1
v_gene: TRBV6-1
j_gene: TRBJ2-7
abundance: once

CDR3nt: TGTGCCAGCAGCTTACGTTCCTCCAGGTCGAAAGAGACCCAGTACTTC
CDR3aa: CASSLRSSRSKETQYF
d_gene: .
v_gene: TRBV7-8
j_gene: TRBJ2-5
abundance: .

CDR3nt: TGTGCCAGCAGGGGGGTATGGGGGGCCGGGGAGCTGTTTTTT
CDR3aa: CASRGVWGAGELFF
d_gene: .
v_gene: TRBV27
j_gene: TRBJ2-2
abundance: .

CDR3nt: TGTGCCAGCTCACCGAGTCTCGGCACAGATACGCAGTATTTT
CDR3aa: CASSPSLGTDTQYF
d_gene: .
v_gene: TRBV18
j_gene: TRBJ2-3
abundance: .

CDR3nt: TGTGCCAGCAGCTTAACCAGGGGCTCAGAGACCCAGTACTTC
CDR3aa: CASSLTRGSETQYF
d_gene: .
v_gene: TRBV11-2
j_gene: TRBJ2-5
abundance: .

CDR3nt: TGTGCCAGCTCACCCCGGGAAGATGGAAACACCATATATTTT
CDR3aa: CASSPREDGNTIYF
d_gene: .
v_gene: TRBV18
j_gene: TRBJ1-3
abundance: .

CDR3nt: TGTGCCAGCAGCTCCGGACCCCAGAACACCGGGGAGCTGTTTTTT
CDR3aa: CASSSGPQNTGELFF
d_gene: .
v_gene: TRBV7-2
j_gene: TRBJ2-2
abundance: .

CDR3nt: TGTGCCAGCAGTTTTGGGGCTGTTCAGCCCCAGCATTTT
CDR3aa: CASSFGAVQPQHF
d_gene: .
v_gene: TRBV28
j_gene: TRBJ1-5
abundance: .